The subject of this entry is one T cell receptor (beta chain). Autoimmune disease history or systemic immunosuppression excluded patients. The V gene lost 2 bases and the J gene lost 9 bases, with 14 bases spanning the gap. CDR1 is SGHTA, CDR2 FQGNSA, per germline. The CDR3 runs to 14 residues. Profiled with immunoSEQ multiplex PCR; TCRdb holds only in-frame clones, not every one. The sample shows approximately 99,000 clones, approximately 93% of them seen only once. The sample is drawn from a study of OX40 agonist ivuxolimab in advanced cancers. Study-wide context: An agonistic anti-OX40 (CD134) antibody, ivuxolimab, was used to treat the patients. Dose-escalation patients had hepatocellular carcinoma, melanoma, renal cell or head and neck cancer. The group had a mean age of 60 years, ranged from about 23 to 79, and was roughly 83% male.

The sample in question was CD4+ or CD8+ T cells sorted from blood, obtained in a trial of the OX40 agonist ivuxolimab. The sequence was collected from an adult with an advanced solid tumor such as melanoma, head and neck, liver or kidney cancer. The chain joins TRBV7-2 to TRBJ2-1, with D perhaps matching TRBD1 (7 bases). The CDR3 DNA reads TGTGCCAGCAGCTTATTCCAGGGGGGCGGTGAGCAGTTCTTC. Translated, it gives CASSLFQGGGEQFF. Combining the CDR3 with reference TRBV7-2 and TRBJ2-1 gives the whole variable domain GAGVSQSPSNKVTEKGKDVELRCDPISGHTALYWYRQSLGQGLEFLIYFQGNSAPDKSGLPSDRFSAERTGGSVSTLTIQRTQQEDSAVYLCASSLFQGGGEQFFGPGTRLTVL.